What follows is one T cell receptor (beta chain) and its context. Its specificity is not known. These data come from a study of T cell responses to AZD1222 COVID-19 vaccine. The study, taken as a whole, reports: White British donors predominated, females outnumbered males, and clonal diversity was possibly underestimated.

V lost 0 bases and J 7 bases, leaving 12 bases between the germline ends. In germline, CDR1 is MNHEY, CDR2 SVGAGI. The CDR3 is 14 amino acids. Data came from immunoSEQ multiplex PCR; TCRdb stores just in-frame clones and leaves some out. The repertoire includes 150,000 or so clones, 75% to 95% of them detected once, and around 1.4% sits in the top ten. Material: peripheral blood, obtained on day 0 of AZD1222 vaccination. The gene calls are TRBV6-5 and TRBJ1-2; no reliable D call. This TCR was sampled from an adult in good health. The CDR3 spells CASSYSQFSGGYTF. As DNA, the CDR3 is TGTGCCAGCAGTTACTCCCAATTCTCGGGTGGCTACACCTTC.